A single T cell receptor (beta chain) is shown here with its context. Its antigen is not yet known. No quality values exist for individual bases; no much larger clone is one base distant. From the germline V gene, CDR1 is MNHEY and CDR2 is SVGAGI. The junction carries 12 bases between V and J, which are trimmed by 5 bases and 5 bases respectively. CDR3 length: 13 amino acids, cysteine to phenylalanine. Just CDR3 DNA is preserved here, 39 bases in frame from base 1. The data belong to a study of blood T cell repertoires in COVID-19 (dated by TCRdb to the early 2020s). Regarding the study in general: The collaborator samples originated in the United States, Italy and Spain and spanned the acute and convalescent phases of COVID-19. The prospective study material was composed of cDNA or gDNA derived from T cells, B-cell-depleted T cells, or PBMCs. The sample metadata nearly always contained a de-identified subject ID, COVID-19 status, age in years and sex. Samples came from the ongoing ImmuneRACE study (first 160 participants) plus 1,254 subjects from 6 global collaborators. The repertoires were released in a freely available public database intended as a resource for research on the immune response to SARS-CoV-2. Where HLA class I and class II types were available, the types were taken from metadata supplied by the sample provider, not from assay-based typing. The dataset comprised deeply sampled blood TCRbeta repertoires from subjects exposed to, actively infected with, or recovered from COVID-19. Overall study results and their limits: How much clinical and demographic metadata was included differed by source and by participant, and the metadata was provided uncurated.

Each collaborating institution followed its own protocols to collect whole blood in K2EDTA tubes. For TCRbeta analysis, collaborator samples were shipped as frozen whole blood, as isolated PBMCs, or as DNA extracted from either sample type. TCRbeta CDR3 regions were amplified from genomic DNA using the immunoSEQ Assay, a bias-controlled multiplex PCR. Per the authors' processing: The number of nucleated cells in each sample was estimated by amplification of reference gene primers within the assay. To quantify the absolute abundance of each unique TCRbeta CDR3 rearrangement, sequence reads were collapsed and filtered. For each sample, productive Simpson clonality was calculated as the square root of Simpson's diversity index over productive rearrangements. The clones in this table, taken by TCRdb from immuneACCESS, are in-frame only. Not every clone is retained; where verified, under half of the shortfall comes from an unresolved V gene, and the cause of the rest is unknown. The V and J calls and clone size were taken over from that table, and D and trimming were inferred from the DNA. The sample profile shows approximately 500,000 clones; approximately 85% of them were found once. The ten biggest clones cover about 3.2% of the sample.

Sequenced material: peripheral blood. This receptor was obtained from a human donor in a cohort sampled during active COVID-19. The sequence joins TRBV6-5 to TRBJ1-2, with a weak D call of TRBD1 (6 bases match). The CDR3 sequence is CASSLAGAYGYTF. In nucleotides, the sequence is TGTGCCAGCAGTCTGGCGGGGGCTTATGGCTACACCTTC.